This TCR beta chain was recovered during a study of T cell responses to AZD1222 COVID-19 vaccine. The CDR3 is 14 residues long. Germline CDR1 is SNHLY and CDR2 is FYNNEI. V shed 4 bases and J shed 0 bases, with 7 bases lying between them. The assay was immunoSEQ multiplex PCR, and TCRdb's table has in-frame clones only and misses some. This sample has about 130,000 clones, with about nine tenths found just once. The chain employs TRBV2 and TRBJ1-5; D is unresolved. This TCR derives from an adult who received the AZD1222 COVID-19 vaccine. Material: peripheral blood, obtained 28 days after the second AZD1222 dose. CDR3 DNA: TGTGCCAGCAGTGGGAGGGATAGCAATCAGCCCCAGCATTTT. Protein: CASSGRDSNQPQHF.